The 3 T cell receptor beta chains below were found in one sample sequenced in a study of vaccination and CD4 T cells after COVID-19. These receptors are not linked to any known antigen. Cultured CD4+ T-cell DNA underwent Oncomine TCR Beta short-read sequencing. Each CDR3 protein is one row after TCRdb ran MiXCR on the PCR reads. The sample has approximately 15,000 distinct CDR3 sequences; under 40% are singletons. Sample treatment: approximately nine-day PBMC culture with coronavirus spike peptide pools or control peptides (ViraFEST assay). Sequenced sample: cultured CD4+ T cells from blood. Receptors originate from a human donor with COVID-19.

CDR3: CASRALAGEYNEQFF. CDR3 in DNA: TGTGCCAGCAGGGCCCTAGCGGGGGAGTACAATGAGCAGTTCTTC. V gene TRBV2 combines with J gene TRBJ2-1; the match to TRBD2 covers 10 bases. The germline V gene has CDR1 SNHLY and CDR2 FYNNEI. The junction had 6 bases not matched to a gene; V was cut back by 6 bases and J by 4 bases. The length of the CDR3 is 15 residues.

The J gene is TRBJ2-3, the V gene TRBV7-2; 14 bases map to TRBD2. CDR3 length: 16 amino acids. V was clipped by 5 bases and J by 9 bases; unmatched bases: 10. Germline V CDR1 and CDR2: SGHTA, FQGNSA. DNA for the CDR3: TGTGCCAGCAGCCCCAGACTAGCGGGGGGGCGAAAAACGCAGTATTTT. Residues: CASSPRLAGGRKTQYF.

This clonotype was counted a few times. Mismatch with germline at one junction end may stem from a read error. The chain recombines TRBV6-5 with TRBJ2-7; a weak D match, TRBD2 (7 bases). The CDR3 consists of 15 residues. CDR1 MNHEY and CDR2 SVGAGI come from the germline V gene. CDR3 loop: CASSYSPAGTRGRDF. The CDR3 DNA reads TGTGCCAGCAGTTACTCCCCAGCGGGGACACGAGGGCGGGACTTC.